The text below deals with one T cell receptor beta chain. TCRdb analysed the 5' RACE reads with MiXCR anew, one entry per CDR3 protein. The sample includes hundreds of thousands of distinct CDR3 sequences, 8.5% to 9% of them seen just once. This sample stems from a study of identical twins. The CDR3 sequence is 10 residues long. CDR1 and CDR2 (germline): GTSNPN, SVGIG (reference sequence). V was cut by 7 bases and J by 8 bases, with 11 bases left in between. Separately, the same data were catalogued under a study of yellow fever vaccine responses in identical twins.

The sample taken for sequencing was PBMCs. This receptor was obtained from a woman aged 18-30 years in good health. This rearrangement joins TRBV30 to TRBJ1-2; TRBD1 might be the D (5 bases). Here the CDR3 reads CALGTAGYTF. CDR3 DNA sequence: TGTGCCTTAGGGACCGCGGGCTACACCTTC. Together with reference TRBV30 and TRBJ1-2, the CDR3 gives the full variable domain: SQTIHQWPATLVQPVGSPLSLECTVEGTSNPNLYWYRQAAGRGLQLLFYSVGIGQISSEVPQNLSASRPQDRQFILSSKKLLLSDSGFYLCALGTAGYTFGSGTRLTVV.